This record looks at one T cell receptor (beta chain) sequence and its context. Its antigen target is currently unknown. Base quality data are lacking; no much larger clone is found one base away. The entry originates in a study of blood T cell repertoires in COVID-19 (TCRdb year 2020). For context, the study as a whole: Samples from collaborators originated in the United States, Italy and Spain and spanned both the acute and convalescent phases of COVID-19. The prospective study material was composed of cDNA or gDNA derived from T cells, B-cell-depleted T cells, or PBMCs. Subjects who had been exposed to COVID-19, were actively infected with it, or had recovered from it provided the deeply sampled blood TCRbeta repertoires that made up the dataset. A freely available public database, intended as a resource for researchers studying the immune response to SARS-CoV-2, is where the repertoires were released. The samples were drawn from two sources: the first 160 participants of the ongoing ImmuneRACE study, and 1,000 to 1,500 subjects contributed by 6 global collaborators. A de-identified subject ID, COVID-19 status, age in years and sex were almost always included in the sample metadata. Where available, HLA class I and class II types were obtained from metadata supplied by the sample provider rather than from assay-based typing.

General study outcomes and caveats: How much clinical and demographic metadata was included differed by source and by participant, and the metadata was provided uncurated.

The immunoSEQ Assay, a bias-controlled multiplex PCR, was used to amplify TCRbeta CDR3 regions from genomic DNA. Turning to the authors' computational methods: Within the assay, amplification of reference gene primers was used to estimate how many nucleated cells each sample contained. To quantify the absolute abundance of each unique TCRbeta CDR3 rearrangement, sequence reads were collapsed and filtered. For each sample, productive Simpson clonality was calculated by taking the square root of Simpson's diversity index across productive rearrangements. TCRdb stores this immuneACCESS table with in-frame sequences only. Part of the clones is absent; in the studies checked, under half of the shortfall reflects unresolved V genes, and no reason is known for the rest. Clone size and V and J calls were adopted from that table, with D and trimming inferred from the DNA. The table for this sample lists 360,000 or so clones; almost 90% of them were counted only once. The biggest ten clones account for approximately 7% of the sample.

The collaborating institutions used their own protocols to collect whole blood in K2EDTA tubes. For TCRbeta analysis, collaborator samples were shipped as frozen whole blood, as isolated PBMCs, or as DNA extracted from either sample type. Based on the germline V gene, the CDR1 and CDR2 sequences are SGDLS and YYNGEE. Trimming leaves V shorter by 2 bases and J shorter by 3 bases, with the junction holding 8 bases beyond the gene matches. From its cysteine to its phenylalanine, the CDR3 spans 15 amino acids. CDR3 DNA is the only sequence kept; it has 45 bases, read in frame from the first base. This TCR was sampled from a man aged 18-30 years with active or convalescent COVID-19. Sequenced sample: peripheral blood. The V and J segments used are TRBV9 and TRBJ2-7, with 7 junctional bases fitting TRBD2. The CDR3 protein is CASSVRGTGFYEQYF. The DNA sequence is as follows: TGTGCCAGCAGCGTGCGGGGGACGGGGTTCTACGAGCAGTACTTC.